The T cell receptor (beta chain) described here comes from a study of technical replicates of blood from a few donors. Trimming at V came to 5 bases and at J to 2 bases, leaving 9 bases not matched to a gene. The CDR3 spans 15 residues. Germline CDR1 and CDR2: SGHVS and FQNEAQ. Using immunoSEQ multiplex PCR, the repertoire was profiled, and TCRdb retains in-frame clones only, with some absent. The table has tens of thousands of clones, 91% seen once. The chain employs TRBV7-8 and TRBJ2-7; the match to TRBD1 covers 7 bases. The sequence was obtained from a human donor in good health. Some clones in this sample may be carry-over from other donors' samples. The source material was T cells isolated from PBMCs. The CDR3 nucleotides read TGTGCCAGCAGCCCCGCCGTTGGGACAGCCTACGAGCAGTACTTC. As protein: CASSPAVGTAYEQYF.